This T cell receptor beta chain was sequenced during a study of T-cell memory formation after mild COVID-19. TCRdb analysed the 5' RACE reads with MiXCR anew, one entry per CDR3 protein. This sample yields more than 300,000 distinct CDR3 sequences, of which under 25% are seen a single time; under 25% belongs to the top ten. The length of the CDR3 is 14 residues. The germline V gene encodes CDR1 SEHNR and CDR2 FQNEAQ (reference sequence). V was clipped by 5 bases and J by 6 bases, with 13 bases between them. This clonotype was observed a handful of times. The sequenced sample was PBMCs or a T cell subset sorted from them (not recorded which). The sequence was collected from a man younger than 30 who had mild COVID-19 (a few samples of this study predate the infection). Cell type and time point are not known. This rearrangement joins TRBV7-9 to TRBJ1-4; D call uncertain. For the CDR3, the DNA is TGTGCCAGCAGCCTACAATTTGGTGATGAAAAACTGTTTTTT. Its translation: CASSLQFGDEKLFF.